This entry lists 19 T cell receptor beta chains sequenced from one sample in a study of regulatory T cells in long-lasting Graves disease. Sequencing libraries for TCR beta were prepared with iRepertoire HTBI primers and Arm-PCR of CDR3 regions. TCRdb reprocessed the multiplex PCR reads via MiXCR and lists one record per CDR3 protein. Of 520,000 or so distinct CDR3 sequences in the sample, around 13% are singletons; the top ten hold roughly 8.9%. Time point: newly diagnosed GD, antithyroid drugs for less than 3 months. Researchers made the TCR library from RNA that was extracted from PBMCs. The sample was also linked to a second study, of T cells in Graves' hyperthyroidism and ophthalmopathy.

The sequencing used peripheral blood mononuclear cells (PBMCs), collected at new diagnosis, from a patient treated with antithyroid drugs. The receptor source for this set is a woman aged 25 to 39 with Graves disease.

Many counts were recorded for this clonotype. The chain couples TRBV7-9 to TRBJ2-1; D is uncertain. Germline loops: CDR1 SEHNR, CDR2 FQNEAQ (reference sequence). Trimming pared 5 bases from V and 9 bases from J, leaving 8 bases between. The CDR3 is made up of 11 amino acids. The CDR3 DNA sequence: TGTGCCAGCAGCACAAGCATTGAGCAGTTCTTC. Amino acids: CASSTSIEQFF.

On this clonotype: A much larger clone lies one base from this, so it may be a read error. This sequence joins TRBV30 and TRBJ2-2, with a weak D call TRBD2 (6 bases). This CDR3 has 14 residues. Germline values: CDR1 GTSNPN, CDR2 SVGIG (reference sequence). V gave up 2 bases and J gave up 6 bases, with 13 bases separating them. The CDR3 is CAWSRRVRSGELFF. The CDR3 nucleotides are TGTGCCTGGAGTAGGAGGGTGCGGTCCGGGGAGCTGTTTTTT.

This clonotype showed up many times. CDR3 sequence (DNA): TGTGCCAGCAGCTTGATGCAGGGGACAACTAATGAAAAACTGTTTTTT. The encoded protein is CASSLMQGTTNEKLFF. This sequence joins TRBV5-4 and TRBJ1-4; D might be TRBD1 (6 bases). Trimming shortened V by 1 base and J by 0 bases, and 10 bases separated the two germline ends. The V gene's germline CDR1 is SGHNT and CDR2 YYREEE (reference sequence). The CDR3 consists of 16 residues. Drawing the rest from reference TRBV5-4 and TRBJ1-4, the complete variable domain is ETGVTQSPTHLIKTRGQQVTLRCSSQSGHNTVSWYQQALGQGPQFIFQYYREEENGRGNFPPRFSGLQFPNYSSELNVNALELDDSALYLCASSLMQGTTNEKLFFGSGTQLSVL.

This clonotype has at least ten counts. The CDR3 reads CASSPGQGDEQYF. For the CDR3, the DNA is TGTGCCAGCAGCCCAGGCCAAGGGGACGAGCAGTACTTC. V and J are TRBV28 and TRBJ2-7, with TRBD1 as a possible D gene (5 bases). Trimming took 6 bases from V and 5 from J, leaving 14 bases between them. The CDR3 loop spans 13 amino acids. The V gene's germline CDR1 is MDHEN and CDR2 SYDVKM.

This clonotype turned up a few times. The chain has TRBV20-1 and TRBJ2-5; possibly TRBD2 for D (7 bases). In germline, CDR1 is DFQATT, CDR2 SNEGSKA (reference sequence). CDR3 length: 14 residues. Trimming stripped 0 bases from V and 4 bases from J, with 12 bases between. CDR3 sequence reads: CSARESRGGETQYF. CDR3 in DNA: TGCAGTGCTAGAGAGTCGAGGGGGGGAGAGACCCAGTACTTC.

This clonotype came up many times. The gene calls are TRBV5-4 and TRBJ2-2; TRBD1 might be the D (6 bases). The CDR3 spans 16 residues. Trimming removed 0 bases at V and 1 base at J, with 10 bases between. Germline loops: CDR1 SGHNT, CDR2 YYREEE (reference sequence). The CDR3 nucleotides are TGTGCCAGCAGCTTGGGACAGGCCGGGAACACCGGGGAGCTGTTTTTT. Amino acids: CASSLGQAGNTGELFF.

This clonotype was seen at least ten times. The V call is TRBV12-3 or TRBV12-4, the J call TRBJ1-1, with D uncertain. CDR3 size: 13 residues. With 6 bases removed from V and 5 bases from J, the gap between germline ends came to 13 bases. The chain's CDR3 is CASSLNGGTEAFF. DNA for the CDR3: TGTGCCAGCAGCCTCAATGGAGGGACTGAAGCTTTCTTT.

Many counts were recorded for this clonotype. This chain connects TRBV20-1 to TRBJ2-1; 9 nucleotides line up with TRBD1. CDR3 length equals 14 residues. After removal of 6 bases from V and 4 bases from J, the junction contained 7 bases not matched to a gene. Germline-derived CDR1 and CDR2 are DFQATT and SNEGSKA (reference sequence). The CDR3 protein is CSAADRGLYNEQFF. For the CDR3, the DNA is TGCAGTGCGGCGGACAGGGGATTGTACAATGAGCAGTTCTTC.

This clonotype was recorded many times. The chain has TRBV12-5 and TRBJ2-1; D unclear. The CDR3 runs to 14 residues. Germline V gene data show CDR1 as LGHNT and CDR2 as FRNRAP. Trimming shortened V by 3 bases and J by 0 bases, and 6 bases separated the two germline ends. CDR3 in DNA: TGTGCTAGTGGTTTTTCAGGCTCCTACAATGAGCAGTTCTTC. This gives the protein CASGFSGSYNEQFF.

This clonotype was found many times. V and J are TRBV20-1 and TRBJ2-1; possibly TRBD2 for D (7 bases). The V end was cut by 6 bases, the J end by 3 bases, with 18 bases between. This CDR3 is 15 amino acids long. From germline, CDR1 is DFQATT and CDR2 SNEGSKA (reference sequence). The CDR3 protein is CSARGAGAFYNEQFF. CDR3 DNA: TGCAGTGCCAGGGGCGCGGGAGCTTTCTACAATGAGCAGTTCTTC.

This clonotype was observed many times. A much larger clone sits a single nucleotide away, making a read error possible. The J gene is TRBJ2-6, the V gene TRBV6-2 or TRBV6-3; D ambiguous. The V end was cut by 5 bases, the J end by 0 bases, with 8 bases between. Germline values: CDR1 MNHEY, CDR2 SVGEGT. This CDR3 is built from 15 residues. CDR3 sequence (DNA): TGTGCCAGCAGTCCCCTTAGCTCTGGGGCCAACGTCCTGACTTTC. Protein sequence: CASSPLSSGANVLTF.

This clonotype was recorded a few times. The chain has TRBV19 and TRBJ1-3, with TRBD1 matching over 8 bases. CDR1 and CDR2 (germline): LNHDA, SQIVND (reference sequence). The CDR3 is 14 residues long. With V trimmed by 10 bases and J by 0 bases, 5 bases remained unmatched. The DNA of the CDR3 is TGTGCCACCGCGACAGGGGCCTCTGGAAACACCATATATTTT. Translation: CATATGASGNTIYF.

In this sample, this clonotype turned up many times. The chain couples TRBV12-3 or TRBV12-4 to TRBJ2-1; 8 nucleotides align to TRBD2. The length of the CDR3 is 15 residues. Trimming took 4 bases from V and 7 from J; bases not matched to a gene: 9. CDR3 loop: CASSSQDSGINEQFF. The CDR3 nucleotides read TGTGCCAGCAGTTCCCAGGATAGCGGGATTAATGAGCAGTTCTTC.

The sample holds many counts of this clonotype. The chain carries TRBV20-1 and TRBJ2-3, with a weak D call TRBD2 (6 bases). Germline CDR1 DFQATT, CDR2 SNEGSKA (reference sequence). The CDR3 covers 15 residues. V lost 5 bases, J lost 2 bases, and 17 bases lay in between. The CDR3 DNA reads as TGCAGTGCTCTGTCGGGGGACGAAGCCACAGATACGCAGTATTTT. This gives the protein CSALSGDEATDTQYF.

There are a few counts of this clonotype. This sequence joins TRBV6-5 and TRBJ1-2; D is perhaps TRBD1 (6 bases). This CDR3 is built from 14 residues. Trimming removed 2 bases from V and 8 bases from J, with 15 bases in between. Germline V lookup: CDR1 MNHEY, CDR2 SVGAGI. The CDR3 loop reads CASSYLRDIGGYTF. CDR3 nucleotide sequence: TGTGCCAGCAGTTACCTCCGGGACATCGGCGGCTACACCTTC.

This clonotype appeared many times. The genes are TRBV11-2 and TRBJ2-7; possibly TRBD1 or TRBD2 for D (6 bases each). The CDR3 consists of 15 residues. V gave up 1 base and J gave up 2 bases, with 12 bases separating them. Germline values: CDR1 SGHAT, CDR2 FQNNGV. CDR3: CASSLVGGEAYEQYF. In nucleotides, the CDR3 is TGTGCCAGCAGCTTAGTGGGGGGCGAAGCCTACGAGCAGTACTTC.

This clonotype was detected ten times or more. This chain connects TRBV6-2 or TRBV6-3 to TRBJ2-7; D not certain. The CDR3 has 15 amino acids. The V and J ends lost 0 bases and 2 bases respectively, with 11 bases between them. Germline CDR1 reads MNHEY; CDR2 reads SVGEGT. The CDR3 here is CASSYSSYRTYEQYF. CDR3 bases: TGTGCCAGCAGTTACTCGAGTTACAGAACCTACGAGCAGTACTTC.

This clonotype has at least ten counts. This chain links TRBV12-3 or TRBV12-4 with TRBJ2-2; D is undetermined. V dropped 5 bases and J dropped 4 bases, with 11 bases sitting between them. CDR3 size: 14 residues. CDR3 amino acids: CASSPIGPTGELFF. The CDR3 bases are TGTGCCAGCAGTCCAATCGGGCCCACCGGGGAGCTGTTTTTT.

J is TRBJ1-1 and V is TRBV27; 7 bases align to TRBD1. CDR1 is MNHEY and CDR2 is SMNVEV in the germline V gene (reference sequence). The J segment lost 2 bases and the V segment lost 5 bases, leaving 11 bases of the junction unmatched. The CDR3 contains 16 residues. For the CDR3, the DNA is TGTGCCAGCAGTGGTGTTAGGGGGCGCGGTAACACTGAAGCTTTCTTT. Protein sequence: CASSGVRGRGNTEAFF.